This paragraph covers one T cell receptor beta chain sequence. The antigen remains undetermined. The entry originates in a study of beta chain features in type 1 diabetes. As every portion of the isolated RNA was reverse transcribed, the sequencing read expressed TCRB transcripts. The method was immunoSEQ multiplex PCR; TCRdb's version includes in-frame clones alone and lacks a portion of them. This sample has 300,000 to 400,000 clones, with about 13% found just once. CDR3 size: 15 residues. Looked up from germline, CDR1 is SEHNR and CDR2 is FQNEAQ (reference sequence). V gave up 4 bases and J gave up 2 bases, with 15 bases separating them. Findings of the study overall: When Type 1 diabetes patients were examined, their TCRB CDR3s proved moderately but significantly shorter in all four CD4+ subsets.

The sample was naive CD4+ T cells from blood. The clonotype originates from a young woman with type 1 diabetes. The rearrangement joins TRBV7-9 to TRBJ2-7; D is undetermined. CDR3 nucleotides: TGTGCCAGCAGCTCGAGCAGAGACACTCCCTACGAGCAGTACTTC. This translates into CASSSSRDTPYEQYF.